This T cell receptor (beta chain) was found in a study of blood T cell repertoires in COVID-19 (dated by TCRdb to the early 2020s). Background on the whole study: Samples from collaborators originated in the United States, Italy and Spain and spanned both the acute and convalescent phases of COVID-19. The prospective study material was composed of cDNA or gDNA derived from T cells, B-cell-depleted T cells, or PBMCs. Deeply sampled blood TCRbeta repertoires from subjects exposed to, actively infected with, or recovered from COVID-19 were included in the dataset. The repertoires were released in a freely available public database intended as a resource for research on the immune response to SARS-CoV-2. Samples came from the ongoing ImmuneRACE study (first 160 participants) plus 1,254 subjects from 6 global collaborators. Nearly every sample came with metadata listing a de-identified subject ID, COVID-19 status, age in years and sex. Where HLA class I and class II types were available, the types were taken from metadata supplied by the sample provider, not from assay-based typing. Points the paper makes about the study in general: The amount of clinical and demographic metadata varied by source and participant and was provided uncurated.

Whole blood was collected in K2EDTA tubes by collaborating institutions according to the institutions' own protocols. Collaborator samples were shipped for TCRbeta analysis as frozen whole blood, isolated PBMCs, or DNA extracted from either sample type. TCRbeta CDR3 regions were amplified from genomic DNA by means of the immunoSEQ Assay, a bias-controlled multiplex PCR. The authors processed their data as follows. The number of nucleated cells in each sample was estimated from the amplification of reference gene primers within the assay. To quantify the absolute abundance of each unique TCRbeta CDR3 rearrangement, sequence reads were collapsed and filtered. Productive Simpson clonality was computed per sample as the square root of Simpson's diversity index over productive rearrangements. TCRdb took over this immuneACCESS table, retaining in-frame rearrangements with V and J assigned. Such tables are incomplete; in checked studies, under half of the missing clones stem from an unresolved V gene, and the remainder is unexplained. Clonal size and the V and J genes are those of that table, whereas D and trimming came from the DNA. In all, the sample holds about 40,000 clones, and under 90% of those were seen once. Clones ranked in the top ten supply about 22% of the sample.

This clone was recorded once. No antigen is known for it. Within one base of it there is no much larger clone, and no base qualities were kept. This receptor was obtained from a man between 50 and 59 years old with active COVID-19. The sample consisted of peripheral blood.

The CDR3 reads CARDRFDEQYF. The nucleotide sequence is given as TGTGCCAGGGACAGATTCGACGAGCAGTACTTC. The rearrangement combines TRBV9 with TRBJ2-7; TRBD1 is possibly the D segment (6 matching bases). The germline V gene specifies SGDLS as CDR1 and YYNGEE as CDR2. The CDR3 has 11 amino acids, counting the end cysteine and phenylalanine. Only the CDR3 part of the read is kept: 33 bases, read in frame from the first base. Trimming removed 8 bases from V and 5 bases from J, leaving 11 bases between the germline ends.